This T cell receptor beta chain is drawn from a study of blood T cell repertoires in COVID-19 (dated by TCRdb to 2020 to 2022). About the study as a whole: The collaborator samples originated in the United States, Italy and Spain and spanned the acute and convalescent phases of COVID-19. The prospective study material was composed of cDNA or gDNA derived from T cells, B-cell-depleted T cells, or PBMCs. The dataset comprised deeply sampled blood TCRbeta repertoires from subjects exposed to, actively infected with, or recovered from COVID-19. The repertoires were released in a freely available public database intended as a resource for research on the immune response to SARS-CoV-2. The samples were drawn from two sources: the first 160 participants of the ongoing ImmuneRACE study, and 1,000 to 1,500 subjects contributed by 6 global collaborators. A de-identified subject ID, COVID-19 status, age in years and sex were almost always included in the sample metadata. Where HLA class I and class II types were available, the types were taken from metadata supplied by the sample provider, not from assay-based typing.

In the prospective study, participants were roughly 18 to 100 years old, resided in about 25 geographic areas of the United States, and were enrolled through a virtual design. To assign participants to cohorts, the prospective study relied on clinical history that participants themselves reported in a screening survey and a study questionnaire. In the prospective study, mobile phlebotomists collected whole blood, serum and a nasopharyngeal or oropharyngeal swab from each participant. Additional blood draws and questionnaires over an approximately two-month period could optionally be provided by prospective study participants. Before DNA extraction, prospective study blood samples were shipped either frozen or at room temperature. A remark on this clone: Which antigen it targets is not known. Base quality data are lacking; no much larger clone is found one base away.

TCRbeta CDR3 regions were amplified from genomic DNA using the immunoSEQ Assay, a bias-controlled multiplex PCR. In the paper's pipeline: The number of nucleated cells in each sample was estimated by amplification of reference gene primers within the assay. To quantify the absolute abundance of each unique TCRbeta CDR3 rearrangement, sequence reads were collapsed and filtered. For each sample, productive Simpson clonality was calculated as the square root of Simpson's diversity index across productive rearrangements. Not all clones reach the TCRdb copy of this immuneACCESS table, which keeps in-frame sequences only. Checked studies attribute under half of the gap to unresolved V genes and leave the rest unexplained. The V and J calls and the clone size are those of that table, but D and trimming were determined from the DNA. The sample records 210,000 or so clones, approximately 80% of which are singletons. Clones ranked in the top ten supply around 4.5% of the sample.

What the research found in general, with its limitations: Clinical and demographic metadata were provided uncurated, with the amount varying by source and participant.

Sequences SNHLY (CDR1) and FYNNEI (CDR2) are obtained from the germline V gene. The CDR3 spans 13 residues, from the cysteine through the phenylalanine. Only the CDR3 DNA stays, 39 bases, in frame from base 1. The V and J ends are trimmed by 5 bases and 8 bases, leaving 12 bases between them. The sequence came from a man aged 30 to 45 with acute COVID-19. The chain joins TRBV2 to TRBJ1-4, with an unclear D gene assignment. The sequencing sample was made of PBMCs or T cells enriched from blood (not recorded which). CDR3 region: CASSKRGSEKLFF. The bases read TGTGCCAGCAGTAAGCGGGGTTCGGAAAAACTGTTTTTT.